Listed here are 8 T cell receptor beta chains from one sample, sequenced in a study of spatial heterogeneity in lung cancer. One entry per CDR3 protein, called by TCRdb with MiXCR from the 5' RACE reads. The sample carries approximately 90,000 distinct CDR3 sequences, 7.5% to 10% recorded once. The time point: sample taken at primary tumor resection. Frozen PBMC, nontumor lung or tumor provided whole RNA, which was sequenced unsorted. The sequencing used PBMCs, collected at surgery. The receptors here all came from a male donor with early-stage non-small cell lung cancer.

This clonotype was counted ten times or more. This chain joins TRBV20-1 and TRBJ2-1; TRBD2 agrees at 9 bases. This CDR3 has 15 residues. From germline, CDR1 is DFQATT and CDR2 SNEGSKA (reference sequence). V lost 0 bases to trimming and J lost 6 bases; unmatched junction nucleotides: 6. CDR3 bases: TGCAGTGCTAGAGACCTTAGCGGGAGCGGCAATGAGCAGTTCTTC. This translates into CSARDLSGSGNEQFF.

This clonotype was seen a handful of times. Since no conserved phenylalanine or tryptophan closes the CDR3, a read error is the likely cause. CDR3 DNA: TGTGCCAGCAGTTTTACTCGCCGGGGGCAAGAGACCCAGTACTCC. This sequence encodes CASSFTRRGQETQYS. J is TRBJ2-5 and V is TRBV6-5, with D perhaps TRBD2 (6 bases). The CDR3 extends over 15 amino acids. Deletions cut 4 bases from V and 2 bases from J, with 14 bases between. Germline V lookup: CDR1 MNHEY, CDR2 SVGAGI.

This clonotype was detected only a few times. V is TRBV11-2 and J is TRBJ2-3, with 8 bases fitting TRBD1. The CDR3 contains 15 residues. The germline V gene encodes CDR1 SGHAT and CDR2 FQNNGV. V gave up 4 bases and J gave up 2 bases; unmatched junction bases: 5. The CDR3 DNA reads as TGTGCCAGCAGCTACGGGACAGGAGACACAGATACGCAGTATTTT. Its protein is CASSYGTGDTDTQYF.

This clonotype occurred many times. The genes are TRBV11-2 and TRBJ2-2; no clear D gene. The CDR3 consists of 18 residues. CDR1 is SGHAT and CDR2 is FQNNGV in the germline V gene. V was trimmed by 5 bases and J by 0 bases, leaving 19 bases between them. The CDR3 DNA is TGTGCCAGCAGCCTCCCCGCTGGGGTTCCCGCGAACACCGGGGAGCTGTTTTTT. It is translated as CASSLPAGVPANTGELFF.

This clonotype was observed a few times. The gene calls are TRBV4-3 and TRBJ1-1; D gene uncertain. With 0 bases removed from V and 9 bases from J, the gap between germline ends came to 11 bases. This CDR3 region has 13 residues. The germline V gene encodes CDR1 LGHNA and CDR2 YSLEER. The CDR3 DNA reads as TGCGCCAGCAGCCAAGAGCGGGCCCTACAAGCTTTCTTT. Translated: CASSQERALQAFF.

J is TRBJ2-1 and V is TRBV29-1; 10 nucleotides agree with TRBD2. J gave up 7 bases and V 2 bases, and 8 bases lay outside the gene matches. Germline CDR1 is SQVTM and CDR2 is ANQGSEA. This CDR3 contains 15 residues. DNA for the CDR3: TGCAGCGTTGAAAATCCTAGCGGGGGTAGGAATGAGCAGTTCTTC. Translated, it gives CSVENPSGGRNEQFF.

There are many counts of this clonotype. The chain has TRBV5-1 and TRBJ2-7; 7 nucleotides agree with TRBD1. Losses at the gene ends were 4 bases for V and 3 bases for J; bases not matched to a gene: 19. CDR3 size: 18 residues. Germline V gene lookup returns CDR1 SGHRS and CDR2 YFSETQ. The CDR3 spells CASSLGPGQTHSYYEQYF. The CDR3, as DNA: TGCGCCAGCAGCCTCGGTCCGGGACAGACACACAGTTACTACGAGCAGTACTTC.

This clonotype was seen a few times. For the CDR3, the DNA is TGCAGCGTTGTTTGGGACAGCCTCTATGGCTACACCTTC. Its protein product is CSVVWDSLYGYTF. The chain recombines TRBV29-1 with TRBJ1-2, with TRBD1 matching over 7 bases. Germline CDR1 reads SQVTM; CDR2 reads ANQGSEA. The CDR3 length is 13 residues. Germline trimming cut 4 bases from V and 4 bases from J; bases unmatched to any gene: 6.